The 16 T cell receptor beta chains listed next were all sequenced from one sample in a study of T cell repertoires in cytomegalovirus infection. The antigens of these receptors remain unknown. TCRdb re-called the reads through MiXCR, storing one row per CDR3 protein. Of about 830,000 distinct CDR3 sequences detected, over 25% appear once; the ten largest clones hold around 12%. The sequences come from cultured CD8+ T cells from PBMCs, collected from culture after CMV antigen stimulation. The receptor set was obtained from a human donor in good health (CMV status not recorded). Some clones in this sample may be carry-over from other donors' samples.

This chain links TRBV29-1 with TRBJ1-4; no reliable D call. CDR1 and CDR2 (germline): SQVTM, ANQGSEA. CDR3 length: 13 residues. The germline V and J ends were trimmed by 1 base and 4 bases, with 7 bases remaining between them. CDR3 amino acids: CSVEGDLNEKLFF. CDR3 in DNA: TGCAGCGTTGAAGGGGATCTTAATGAAAAACTGTTTTTT. The whole variable domain, remainder taken from reference TRBV29-1 and TRBJ1-4, is SAVISQKPSRDICQRGTSLTIQCQVDSQVTMMFWYRQQPGQSLTLIATANQGSEATYESGFVIDKFPISRPNLTFSTLTVSNMSPEDSSIYLCSVEGDLNEKLFFGSGTQLSVL.

This clonotype was counted many times. The chain has TRBV7-2 and TRBJ2-3, with 10 bases fitting TRBD2. After removal of 4 bases from V and 6 bases from J, the junction contained 10 bases not matched to a gene. The CDR3 is made up of 16 amino acids. CDR1 SGHTA and CDR2 FQGNSA come from the germline V gene. The CDR3 nucleotides read TGTGCCAGCAGCTCTTCGGTAGCGGGGGGAATGGATACGCAGTATTTT. Its translation: CASSSSVAGGMDTQYF.

This clonotype occurred a few times. The V and J genes are TRBV24-1 and TRBJ1-5; D remains ambiguous. This CDR3 region has 12 residues. V gave up 0 bases and J gave up 13 bases, with 9 bases separating them. Per germline, CDR1 KGHDR and CDR2 SFDVKD. The CDR3 DNA reads as TGTGCCACCAGTGATTTGCCTGCCAGGCAGCATTTT. It specifies CATSDLPARQHF.

This chain joins TRBV19 and TRBJ1-5; weak D call: TRBD1 (5 bases). The CDR3 has 13 amino acids. Germline CDR1 and CDR2: LNHDA and SQIVND (reference sequence). The V end was cut by 6 bases, the J end by 4 bases, with 10 bases between. CDR3 sequence reads: CASRSGVNQPQHF. In DNA, the CDR3 is TGTGCCAGTAGGTCGGGGGTAAATCAGCCCCAGCATTTT.

The chain uses TRBV6-5 and TRBJ2-5; TRBD1 might be the D (6 bases). Trimming removed 6 bases at V and 5 bases at J, with 22 bases between. Germline-derived CDR1 and CDR2 are MNHEY and SVGAGI. This CDR3 region has 16 residues. The CDR3 loop reads CASRAWDTGWGETQYF. In DNA, the CDR3 is TGTGCCAGCAGGGCCTGGGACACTGGCTGGGGGGAGACCCAGTACTTC.

The V call is TRBV27, the J call TRBJ1-2; 7 bases align to TRBD1. Germline CDR1 MNHEY, CDR2 SMNVEV (reference sequence). This CDR3 contains 14 residues. The V segment lost 5 bases and the J segment 2 bases; nucleotides outside the gene matches: 5. CDR3 nucleotides: TGTGCCAGCAGTCCAACACAGGGGAACTATGGCTACACCTTC. The encoded protein is CASSPTQGNYGYTF.

The table lists this clonotype with a few counts. This rearrangement joins TRBV6-5 to TRBJ2-3; TRBD2 agrees at 8 bases. Germline lookup yields CDR1 MNHEY and CDR2 SVGAGI. The CDR3 spans 18 residues. V was clipped by 3 bases and J by 2 bases; unmatched bases: 13. The DNA of the CDR3 is TGTGCCAGCAGTTATAGCGGGGCGTATATAGGAGCCACAGATACGCAGTATTTT. It specifies CASSYSGAYIGATDTQYF.

This clonotype was seen a handful of times. The chain couples TRBV6-6 to TRBJ1-2; no definite D call. V dropped 2 bases and J dropped 8 bases, with 12 bases sitting between them. CDR3 size: 13 residues. Germline lookup yields CDR1 MNHNY and CDR2 SVGAGI (reference sequence). CDR3 amino acids: CASSYLNVEGYTF. The CDR3 DNA reads TGTGCCAGCAGTTACCTGAACGTGGAGGGCTACACCTTC.

The rearrangement links TRBV12-5 to TRBJ2-5; weak D call: TRBD1 (8 bases). Deletions cut 3 bases from V and 0 bases from J, with 20 bases between. The CDR3 consists of 18 residues. Germline V gene lookup returns CDR1 LGHNT and CDR2 FRNRAP. CDR3 sequence: CASGFTGGGPKYQETQYF. The DNA for the CDR3 is TGTGCTAGTGGTTTCACAGGGGGGGGGCCCAAGTACCAAGAGACCCAGTACTTC.

This chain joins TRBV4-3 and TRBJ2-5; tentatively, D is TRBD1 or TRBD2 (5 bases each). The ends were cut back, 3 bases at V and 1 base at J, with 15 bases in the middle. The germline V gene encodes CDR1 LGHNA and CDR2 YSLEER. The CDR3 is 16 residues long. As DNA, the CDR3 is TGCGCCAGCAGCCAGGGAGTCTCAGGGTTCCAAGAGACCCAGTACTTC. It is translated as CASSQGVSGFQETQYF.

This clonotype was observed a handful of times. The chain recombines TRBV12-3 or TRBV12-4 with TRBJ2-1, with 8 bases aligning to TRBD2. The CDR3 is 17 amino acids. With V trimmed by 3 bases and J by 0 bases, 7 bases remained unmatched. The CDR3 sequence: CASSFGGGPFSYNEQFF. The CDR3, as DNA: TGTGCCAGCAGTTTCGGCGGGGGGCCCTTCTCCTACAATGAGCAGTTCTTC.

The rearrangement uses TRBV7-6 and TRBJ2-2, with 8 bases matching TRBD2. This CDR3 has 16 residues. Germline V gene lookup returns CDR1 SGHVS and CDR2 FNYEAQ. V lost 2 bases to trimming and J lost 2 bases; unmatched junction nucleotides: 4. Here the CDR3 DNA reads TGTGCCAGCAGCTTACTCCGGGGGGGAAACACCGGGGAGCTGTTTTTT. Protein: CASSLLRGGNTGELFF.

The chain has TRBV6-1 and TRBJ1-1; tentatively, D is TRBD1 (5 bases). The CDR3 covers 12 residues. Germline CDR1 reads MNHNS; CDR2 reads SASEGT. In nucleotides, the CDR3 is TGTGTCAGTAATCAATTTGTCGGGGGAGCTTTCTTT. This translates into CVSNQFVGGAFF.

This chain connects TRBV7-4 to TRBJ2-2, with D hard to call. Germline-derived CDR1 and CDR2 are SGHVT and SQSDAQ. The CDR3 covers 13 residues. V lost 5 bases and J lost 6, with 10 bases in between. The DNA for the CDR3 is TGTGCCAGCAGCCTATCAGAGTCCGGGGAGCTGTTTTTT. Residues: CASSLSESGELFF.

Only a few counts were recorded for this clonotype. The V and J genes are TRBV7-9 and TRBJ2-7; D is ambiguous. V lost 1 base and J 5 bases, leaving 12 bases between the germline ends. The germline CDR1 and CDR2 sequences are SEHNR and FQNEAQ (reference sequence). The length of the CDR3 is 14 residues. The CDR3 loop is CASSLVTESHEQYF. CDR3 sequence (DNA): TGTGCCAGCAGCTTAGTTACCGAGAGCCACGAGCAGTACTTC.

This chain connects TRBV20-1 to TRBJ1-2; no clear D. Germline V gene sequence: CDR1 DFQATT, CDR2 SNEGSKA (reference sequence). The CDR3 is 18 residues long. V dropped 1 base and J dropped 6 bases, with 27 bases sitting between them. This chain's CDR3 is CSARVLPLIHENKDGYTF. DNA for the CDR3: TGCAGTGCTAGAGTTTTGCCCCTCATTCACGAGAACAAAGATGGCTACACCTTC.